This T cell receptor (beta chain) emerged from a study of blood T cell repertoires in COVID-19. On the study more broadly: From T cells, B-cell-depleted T cells, or PBMCs came the material, which was cDNA or gDNA.

Per the original data handling: Using reference gene primer amplification, nucleated cell counts were estimated. Measured with immunoSEQ multiplex PCR; TCRdb has only the in-frame clones, and not every one. The DNA was the basis for D and trimming; V, J and clone size are from that table. Of about 190,000 clones detected, under 90% appear once; the ten largest clones hold 6.5% to 8.5%. CDR3 length: 14 amino acids. The V gene end was trimmed by 3 bases and the J gene end by 5 bases; junction bases not matched to a gene: 8. The V gene's germline CDR1 is DFQATT and CDR2 SNEGSKA (reference sequence). The chain has TRBV20-1 and TRBJ1-1, with TRBD1 matching over 8 bases. The sequence was obtained from a man aged 35 to 55 with acute or convalescent COVID-19. Sequenced input: peripheral blood. CDR3 sequence: CSASRQGKRTEAFF. In DNA, the CDR3 is TGCAGTGCTAGTAGACAGGGGAAAAGGACTGAAGCTTTCTTT.